This entry concerns a single TCR beta chain. As yet, its antigen is unknown. This specimen belongs to a study of T cells in localized non-small cell lung cancer. Study-wide results and caveats: Heterogeneity remains possible because sequencing was limited to only one tumor region.

Using immunoSEQ multiplex PCR, the repertoire was profiled, and TCRdb retains in-frame clones only, with some absent. There are about 2,100 clones in the sample; roughly a third occur only once, and about 12% lies in the top ten. The uninvolved lung lay at least 2 cm from the tumor margin and lacked atypia. Sequenced here: normal lung tissue next to the tumor, sampled before any cancer treatment. The receptor's source is a male donor at least 60 years old with stage I squamous cell lung carcinoma.

CDR3 bases: TGCAGCGGTCGGGCGGATACCTACAATGAGCAGTTCTTC. As protein: CSGRADTYNEQFF. J is TRBJ2-1 and V is TRBV29-1; unclear D gene. Trimming shortened V by 7 bases and J by 2 bases, and 12 bases separated the two germline ends. CDR3 length: 13 amino acids. Germline V gene sequence: CDR1 SQVTM, CDR2 ANQGSEA.